The present entry profiles one TCR beta chain with its context. Data came from immunoSEQ multiplex PCR; TCRdb stores just in-frame clones and leaves some out. The sample lists about 80,000 clones, 85% to 90% occurring once. The data derive from a study of blood T cell repertoires in COVID-19. Study background: Collection of acute and convalescent COVID-19 samples took place in the United States, Italy and Spain.

Germline CDR1 reads SNHLY; CDR2 reads FYNNEI. CDR3 length: 15 amino acids. Trimming removed 0 bases at V and 2 bases at J, with 7 bases between. The clonotype comes from a woman older than 75 with acute or convalescent COVID-19. The chain carries TRBV2 and TRBJ2-2, with TRBD2 as a possible D gene (5 bases). Sequences were obtained from peripheral blood. CDR3 in amino acids: CASSEAEVNTGELFF. The CDR3 DNA reads as TGTGCCAGCAGTGAAGCGGAGGTAAACACCGGGGAGCTGTTTTTT. The whole variable domain, filled in from reference TRBV2 and TRBJ2-2, reads EPEVTQTPSHQVTQMGQEVILRCVPISNHLYFYWYRQILGQKVEFLVSFYNNEISEKSEIFDDQFSVERPDGSNFTLKIRSTKLEDSAMYFCASSEAEVNTGELFFGEGSRLTVL.